This TCR beta chain was sequenced for a study of CD8+ T cells in alopecia areata. The wider study: For the treated group, dosing was oral tofacitinib at 5 to 10 mg twice daily. Dosing spanned 6 to 18 months on tofacitinib, then 6 months off drug. Study findings and constraints: Scalp data also include sequences from resident alphabeta T cells of normal skin.

The treatment: oral pan-JAK inhibitor, 5-10 mg twice daily. cDNA serving as the sequencing template came from extracted, reverse transcribed RNA. Data came from immunoSEQ multiplex PCR; TCRdb stores just in-frame clones and leaves some out. In the table there are 110,000 to 150,000 clones, 45% to 65% of which are singletons. Trimming cost V 8 bases and J 6 bases, with 15 bases left between them. The CDR3 length is 13 residues. CDR1 and CDR2 from the germline V gene are SNHLY and FYNNEI. This clone rates as large. Its target is not known. The sample in question was CD8+ T cells sorted from blood, obtained at week 4, from a patient treated with tofacitinib. The chain combines TRBV2 with TRBJ2-3; D is possibly TRBD1 or TRBD2 (6 bases each). The sequence was collected from a human donor with alopecia areata. The CDR3 sequence: CASLAGEVDTQYF. The CDR3 region has the DNA TGTGCCAGCCTGGCAGGGGAGGTGGATACGCAGTATTTT.